The 26 T cell receptor beta chains in this list originate from one sample, sequenced in a study of cytomegalovirus exposure and HLA in healthy donors. PCR primers comprised 60 Vbeta and 13 Jbeta primers. Clones were sequenced by immunoSEQ multiplex PCR, and TCRdb holds only the in-frame ones, with some missing. Of approximately 210,000 clones in the sample, around 83% were seen once. Sequences were obtained from PBMCs. The source of these receptors is a woman aged 45-59 years in good health and CMV-seropositive.

This clone was recorded only once. This chain links TRBV27 with TRBJ2-7, with D possibly being TRBD1 (5 bases). The V end was cut by 3 bases, the J end by 1 base, with 7 bases between. This CDR3 contains 13 residues. Per germline, CDR1 MNHEY and CDR2 SMNVEV (reference sequence). This CDR3 is CASSFDRSYEQYF. In nucleotides, the CDR3 is TGTGCCAGCAGTTTTGACAGATCCTACGAGCAGTACTTC.

This clone was seen more than once but under ten times. V gene TRBV28 combines with J gene TRBJ1-2; 11 nucleotides line up with TRBD1. The trim removed 5 bases at V and 4 bases at J, leaving 6 bases unmatched. This CDR3 is 15 amino acids long. Per germline, CDR1 MDHEN and CDR2 SYDVKM. The CDR3 sequence is CASSPRTGGIYGYTF. The CDR3 nucleotides are TGTGCCAGCAGTCCGCGGACAGGGGGCATCTATGGCTACACCTTC.

To note about this clone: An end of the junction does not agree with germline; a read error may underlie this. This chain connects TRBV11-3 to TRBJ2-2; tentative D call: TRBD1 (5 bases). Germline CDR1 SGHNT, CDR2 YENEEA. The CDR3 spans 16 residues. CDR3 sequence (DNA): TGTGCCAGCAGCCCTCCGACAGCAGGGAACACGGGGGAGCTGTTTTTT. It is translated as CASSPPTAGNTGELFF.

The CDR3 DNA is TGTGCCAGCGGCGAGGGCCTCACAGATACGCAGTATTTT. This gives the protein CASGEGLTDTQYF. The rearrangement joins TRBV11-2 to TRBJ2-3; a possible D gene is TRBD2 (5 bases). In germline, CDR1 is SGHAT, CDR2 FQNNGV. The CDR3 runs 13 residues. Trimming took off 8 bases at V and 2 bases at J, with 11 bases between the two ends.

This chain links TRBV4-3 with TRBJ2-5; 7 bases are shared with TRBD1. The CDR3 has 13 residues. Unmatched junction bases numbered 3, after V lost 3 bases and J lost 5 bases. The germline V gene encodes CDR1 LGHNA and CDR2 YSLEER. The CDR3 nucleotides read TGCGCCAGCAGCCAGACAGGGTGGGAGACCCAGTACTTC. Protein: CASSQTGWETQYF.

The chain has TRBV2 and TRBJ1-1; 7 bases match TRBD1. Germline loops: CDR1 SNHLY, CDR2 FYNNEI. The V segment lost 5 bases and the J segment 1 base; nucleotides outside the gene matches: 4. The CDR3 has 14 amino acids. CDR3 DNA sequence: TGTGCCAGCAGTAAGAGGACAGGGAACACTGAAGCTTTCTTT. This encodes CASSKRTGNTEAFF. The entire variable domain, with the rest obtained from reference TRBV2 and TRBJ1-1, is as follows: EPEVTQTPSHQVTQMGQEVILRCVPISNHLYFYWYRQILGQKVEFLVSFYNNEISEKSEIFDDQFSVERPDGSNFTLKIRSTKLEDSAMYFCASSKRTGNTEAFFGQGTRLTVV.

This clone has a handful of counts. The rearrangement joins TRBV19 to TRBJ1-1; D is unclear. Trimming took off 6 bases at V and 1 base at J, with 12 bases between the two ends. Germline V gene data show CDR1 as LNHDA and CDR2 as SQIVND (reference sequence). This CDR3 has 14 amino acids. The CDR3 DNA reads TGTGCCAGTAGACCAGAAACAGAGAACACTGAAGCTTTCTTT. Translating gives CASRPETENTEAFF. Full variable domain (missing parts from reference TRBV19 and TRBJ1-1): DGGITQSPKYLFRKEGQNVTLSCEQNLNHDAMYWYRQDPGQGLRLIYYSQIVNDFQKGDIAEGYSVSREKKESFPLTVTSAQKNPTAFYLCASRPETENTEAFFGQGTRLTVV.

This chain uses TRBV6-1 with TRBJ2-7, with 10 bases matching TRBD1. The V and J ends lost 4 bases and 3 bases, in that order; junction bases with no gene match: 9. There are 16 residues in the CDR3. CDR1 and CDR2 from the germline V gene are MNHNS and SASEGT. CDR3 amino acids: CASSGGETGGNYEQYF. The CDR3 region has the DNA TGTGCCAGCAGTGGGGGAGAGACAGGGGGCAACTACGAGCAGTACTTC.

The rearrangement uses TRBV2 and TRBJ2-7, with D hard to call. Germline-derived CDR1 and CDR2 are SNHLY and FYNNEI. V lost 5 bases and J 5 bases, leaving 7 bases between the germline ends. This CDR3 spans 11 amino acids. This chain's CDR3 is CASSIINEQYF. In DNA form, the CDR3 reads TGTGCCAGCAGTATAATTAACGAGCAGTACTTC.

The chain uses TRBV7-2 and TRBJ2-3, with D unresolved. The germline CDR1 and CDR2 sequences are SGHTA and FQGNSA. The CDR3 runs to 14 residues. The ends were cut back, 1 base at V and 3 bases at J, with 8 bases in the middle. The CDR3: CASSLEAPTDTQYF. CDR3 coding DNA: TGTGCCAGCAGCTTAGAAGCGCCAACAGATACGCAGTATTTT.

The V and J genes are TRBV6-6 and TRBJ2-4; perhaps TRBD1 as D (5 bases). Per germline, CDR1 MNHNY and CDR2 SVGAGI (reference sequence). The length of the CDR3 is 15 residues. The germline V and J ends were trimmed by 5 bases and 3 bases, with 14 bases remaining between them. The CDR3: CASSTMQGGKNIQYF. As DNA, the CDR3 is TGTGCCAGCAGTACGATGCAGGGTGGCAAAAACATTCAGTACTTC.

The chain links TRBV15 to TRBJ2-7; D is possibly TRBD1 (5 bases). The CDR3 consists of 15 residues. Trimming left V 0 bases short and J 2 bases short, with 11 bases between. Germline CDR1 is LNHNV and CDR2 is YYDKDF (reference sequence). This CDR3 reads CATSREPLGAYEQYF. DNA of the CDR3: TGTGCCACCAGCAGAGAACCGCTAGGGGCCTACGAGCAGTACTTC.

This clone turned up a few times. V usage is TRBV7-2 and J usage is TRBJ1-5, with TRBD1 identical over 9 bases. Germline lookup yields CDR1 SGHTA and CDR2 FQGNSA. The CDR3 is 13 amino acids. V lost 8 bases, J lost 5 bases, and 4 bases stayed unmatched. The CDR3 sequence: CASGDRVDQPQHF. Written as DNA, the CDR3 is TGTGCCAGCGGGGACAGGGTTGATCAGCCCCAGCATTTT.

J is TRBJ1-5 and V is TRBV19; 7 bases match TRBD1. V was clipped by 4 bases and J by 4 bases; unmatched bases: 4. This CDR3 region has 14 residues. The V gene's germline CDR1 is LNHDA and CDR2 SQIVND (reference sequence). The CDR3 spells CASSTPQGNQPQHF. Here the CDR3 DNA reads TGTGCCAGTAGTACACCACAGGGGAATCAGCCCCAGCATTTT.

The chain carries TRBV6-6 and TRBJ1-3; TRBD1 is a possible D gene (5 bases). Between the trimmed V and J ends, which lost 2 bases and 2 bases, there was a span of 7 bases. The CDR3 is 14 amino acids. Germline CDR1 is MNHNY and CDR2 is SVGAGI (reference sequence). The CDR3 loop reads CASSYDSAGNTIYF. In nucleotides, the CDR3 is TGTGCCAGCAGTTACGACAGTGCTGGAAACACCATATATTTT.

The chain is built from TRBV28 and TRBJ2-1; 14 positions agree with TRBD2. The junction had 1 base not matched to a gene; V was cut back by 4 bases and J by 5 bases. This CDR3 contains 15 residues. CDR1 and CDR2 from the germline V gene are MDHEN and SYDVKM. The CDR3 nucleotides are TGTGCCAGCAGTTGGGGACTAGCGGGGGACAATGAGCAGTTCTTC. The encoded protein is CASSWGLAGDNEQFF.

The chain joins TRBV30 to TRBJ2-7; the match to TRBD2 covers 7 bases. CDR3 length: 18 residues. Germline trimming cut 3 bases from V and 1 base from J; bases unmatched to any gene: 18. CDR1 is GTSNPN and CDR2 is SVGIG in the germline V gene (reference sequence). DNA of the CDR3: TGTGCCTGGAGCGATAAGCGGGGAGGGGTCGCTGAGTCCTACGAGCAGTACTTC. This codes for CAWSDKRGGVAESYEQYF.

The CDR3 DNA is TGTGCCAGCAGTGCGCTTGGAGGGACAGGATATGGGGAGCAGTACTTC. It codes for CASSALGGTGYGEQYF. The chain has TRBV6-4 and TRBJ2-7; 8 bases match TRBD1. Germline V CDR1 and CDR2: MRHNA, SNTAGT. The CDR3 extends over 16 amino acids. Losses at the gene ends were 4 bases for V and 7 bases for J; bases not matched to a gene: 15.

The rearrangement uses TRBV5-1 and TRBJ2-7, with 7 positions matching TRBD1. Germline loops: CDR1 SGHRS, CDR2 YFSETQ. CDR3 size: 16 residues. Trimming removed 1 base from V and 3 bases from J; junction bases left unmatched: 10. The CDR3 spells CASSLLGGAGNYEQYF. The CDR3 DNA sequence: TGCGCCAGCAGCTTGTTAGGGGGCGCAGGAAACTACGAGCAGTACTTC. Variable domain in full (rest from reference TRBV5-1 and TRBJ2-7): KAGVTQTPRYLIKTRGQQVTLSCSPISGHRSVSWYQQTPGQGLQFLFEYFSETQRNKGNFPGRFSGRQFSNSRSEMNVSTLELGDSALYLCASSLLGGAGNYEQYFGPGTRLTVT.

Here the CDR3 reads CATSSVRTDNYGYTF. The CDR3 coding sequence is TGTGCCACCAGCAGCGTAAGGACAGATAACTATGGCTACACCTTC. The V and J genes are TRBV15 and TRBJ1-2, with D perhaps TRBD1 (6 bases). CDR1 is LNHNV, CDR2 YYDKDF, per germline (reference sequence). V dropped 3 bases and J dropped 1 base, with 12 bases sitting between them. The CDR3 is 15 amino acids.

This chain links TRBV5-4 with TRBJ2-1; D is possibly TRBD1 (5 bases). V was trimmed by 4 bases and J by 4 bases, leaving 15 bases between them. CDR1 is SGHNT, CDR2 YYREEE, per germline (reference sequence). The CDR3 consists of 15 residues. CDR3 region: CASSKQDEPYNEQFF. CDR3 nucleotide sequence: TGTGCCAGCAGCAAACAGGACGAGCCATACAATGAGCAGTTCTTC. The entire variable domain, with the rest obtained from reference TRBV5-4 and TRBJ2-1, is as follows: ETGVTQSPTHLIKTRGQQVTLRCSSQSGHNTVSWYQQALGQGPQFIFQYYREEENGRGNFPPRFSGLQFPNYSSELNVNALELDDSALYLCASSKQDEPYNEQFFGPGTRLTVL.

The chain has TRBV6-6 and TRBJ1-6; D is unresolved. The germline V gene encodes CDR1 MNHNY and CDR2 SVGAGI (reference sequence). The CDR3 loop spans 13 amino acids. V lost 2 bases to trimming and J lost 10 bases, with 9 bases between them. Here the CDR3 reads CASSYGEISPLHF. As DNA, the CDR3 is TGTGCCAGCAGTTACGGGGAGATCTCACCCCTCCACTTT.

This clone was detected a few times. The gene calls are TRBV7-7 and TRBJ1-1; unclear D gene. Trimming removed 0 bases at V and 1 base at J, with 3 bases between. This CDR3 contains 13 residues. CDR1 and CDR2 (germline): SSHAT, FNYEAQ (reference sequence). The CDR3 here is CASSLAANTEAFF. The CDR3 region has the DNA TGTGCCAGCAGCTTAGCGGCGAACACTGAAGCTTTCTTT.

The V gene is TRBV7-6, the J gene TRBJ2-2; 8 bases map to TRBD2. Germline-derived CDR1 and CDR2 are SGHVS and FNYEAQ. CDR3 length: 17 residues. V lost 5 bases, J lost 3 bases, and 11 bases stayed unmatched. The CDR3 loop reads CASSPEAGGTYTGELFF. The DNA of the CDR3 is TGTGCCAGCAGCCCAGAGGCGGGGGGTACCTACACCGGGGAGCTGTTTTTT. Full variable domain (missing parts from reference TRBV7-6 and TRBJ2-2): GAGVSQSPRYKVTKRGQDVALRCDPISGHVSLYWYRQALGQGPEFLTYFNYEAQQDKSGLPNDRFSAERPEGSISTLTIQRTEQRDSAMYRCASSPEAGGTYTGELFFGEGSRLTVL.

The chain combines TRBV5-6 with TRBJ2-3; 13 bases agree with TRBD2. CDR3 size: 19 residues. CDR1 is SGHDT, CDR2 YYEEEE, per germline. Trimming cost V 5 bases and J 4 bases; bases outside gene matches: 16. CDR3 region: CASRPQTPLTSGGADTQYF. The CDR3 region has the DNA TGTGCCAGCAGACCACAGACACCTTTAACTAGCGGGGGGGCAGATACGCAGTATTTT.

The gene calls are TRBV5-1 and TRBJ2-1; 7 positions agree with TRBD1. Per germline, CDR1 SGHRS and CDR2 YFSETQ. V dropped 4 bases and J dropped 4; count of bases not matched to a gene: 8. This CDR3 comprises 15 residues. DNA of the CDR3: TGCGCCAGCAGCACAACTTCGGGACAGTACAATGAGCAGTTCTTC. Encoded protein: CASSTTSGQYNEQFF. Supplemented by reference TRBV5-1 and TRBJ2-1, the full variable domain reads KAGVTQTPRYLIKTRGQQVTLSCSPISGHRSVSWYQQTPGQGLQFLFEYFSETQRNKGNFPGRFSGRQFSNSRSEMNVSTLELGDSALYLCASSTTSGQYNEQFFGPGTRLTVL.